Below, one T cell receptor (beta chain) is given with its context. The target antigen is unknown. The data originate from a study of PD-1 blockade in classical Hodgkin lymphoma. Background on the study: Patients had nivolumab dosed at 3 mg/kg, delivered intravenously every 2 weeks. Findings of the study overall: What drove the repertoire differences, possibly disease activity or prior therapy, has not been defined.

Produced via immunoSEQ multiplex PCR; TCRdb's table is partial and in-frame only. The sample lists around 92,000 clones; 83% were seen once. CDR1 is SEHNR, CDR2 FQNEAQ, per germline (reference sequence). Trimming removed 3 bases at V and 2 bases at J, with 11 bases between. The CDR3 is made up of 15 amino acids. Time point described: cycle 4 day 1 (C4D1), after more than 5 weeks of nivolumab. Each patient's relapse followed autologous stem cell transplantation, and brentuximab vedotin exposure varied. The J gene is TRBJ1-3, the V gene TRBV7-9, with D hard to call. The material sequenced was peripheral blood mononuclear cells (PBMCs), taken before the fourth cycle of nivolumab. The TCR comes from a human donor with classical Hodgkin lymphoma. CDR3 sequence: CASSFQGRPGNTIYF. In DNA form, the CDR3 reads TGTGCCAGCAGCTTCCAAGGGCGTCCTGGAAACACCATATATTTT.